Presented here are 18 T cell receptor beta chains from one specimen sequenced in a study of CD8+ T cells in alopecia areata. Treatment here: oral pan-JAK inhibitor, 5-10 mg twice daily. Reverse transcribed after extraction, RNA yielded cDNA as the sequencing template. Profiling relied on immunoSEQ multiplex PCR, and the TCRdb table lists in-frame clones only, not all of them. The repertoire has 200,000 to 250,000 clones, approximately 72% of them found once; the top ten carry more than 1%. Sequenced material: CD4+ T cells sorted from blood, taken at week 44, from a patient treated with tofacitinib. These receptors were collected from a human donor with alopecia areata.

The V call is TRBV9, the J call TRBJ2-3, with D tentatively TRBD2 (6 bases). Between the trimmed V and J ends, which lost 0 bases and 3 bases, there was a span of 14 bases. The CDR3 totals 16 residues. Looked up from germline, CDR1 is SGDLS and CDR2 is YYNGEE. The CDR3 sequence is CASSVGGSGKTDTQYF. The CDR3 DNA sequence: TGTGCCAGCAGCGTAGGGGGTAGCGGTAAGACAGATACGCAGTATTTT.

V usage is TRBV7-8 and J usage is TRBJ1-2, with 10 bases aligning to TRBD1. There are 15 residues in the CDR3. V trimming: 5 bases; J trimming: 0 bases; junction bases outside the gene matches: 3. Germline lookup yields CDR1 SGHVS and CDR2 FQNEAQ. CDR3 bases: TGTGCCAGCAGCCGTGGACAGGGGGCTAACTATGGCTACACCTTC. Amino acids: CASSRGQGANYGYTF.

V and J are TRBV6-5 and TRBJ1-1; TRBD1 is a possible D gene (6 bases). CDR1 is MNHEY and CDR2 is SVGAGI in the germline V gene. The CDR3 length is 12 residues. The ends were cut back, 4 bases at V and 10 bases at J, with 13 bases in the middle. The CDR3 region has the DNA TGTGCCAGCAGTTCCCCACAGGGCCGAGCTTTCTTT. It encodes CASSSPQGRAFF.

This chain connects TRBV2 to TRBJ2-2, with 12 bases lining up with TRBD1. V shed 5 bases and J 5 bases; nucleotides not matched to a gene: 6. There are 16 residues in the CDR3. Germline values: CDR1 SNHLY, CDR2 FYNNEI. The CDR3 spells CASSSQGQGATGELFF. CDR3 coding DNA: TGTGCCAGCAGTTCCCAGGGACAGGGGGCAACCGGGGAGCTGTTTTTT. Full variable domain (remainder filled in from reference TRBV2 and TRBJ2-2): EPEVTQTPSHQVTQMGQEVILRCVPISNHLYFYWYRQILGQKVEFLVSFYNNEISEKSEIFDDQFSVERPDGSNFTLKIRSTKLEDSAMYFCASSSQGQGATGELFFGEGSRLTVL.

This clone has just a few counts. The CDR3 loop reads CSARDYNEQFF. CDR3 in DNA: TGCAGCGCTCGGGATTACAATGAGCAGTTCTTC. The chain carries TRBV29-1 and TRBJ2-1; possible D gene TRBD2, 5 bases. Germline loops: CDR1 SQVTM, CDR2 ANQGSEA. Trimming shortened V by 7 bases and J by 4 bases, and 8 bases separated the two germline ends. The CDR3 covers 11 residues.

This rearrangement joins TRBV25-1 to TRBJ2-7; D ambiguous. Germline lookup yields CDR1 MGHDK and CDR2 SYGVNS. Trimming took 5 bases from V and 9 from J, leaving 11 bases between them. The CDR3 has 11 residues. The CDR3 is CASSRGTWQYF. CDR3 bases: TGTGCCAGCAGTCGTGGTACGTGGCAGTACTTC.

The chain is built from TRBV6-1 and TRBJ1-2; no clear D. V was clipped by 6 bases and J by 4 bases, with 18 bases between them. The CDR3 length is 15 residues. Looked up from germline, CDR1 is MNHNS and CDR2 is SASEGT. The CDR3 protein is CASSERGLSFYGYTF. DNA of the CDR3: TGTGCCAGCAGCGAACGCGGCTTATCTTTCTATGGCTACACCTTC.

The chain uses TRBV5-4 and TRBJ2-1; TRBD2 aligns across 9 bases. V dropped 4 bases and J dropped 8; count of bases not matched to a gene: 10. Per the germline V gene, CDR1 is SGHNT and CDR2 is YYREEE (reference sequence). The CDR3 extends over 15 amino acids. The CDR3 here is CASSKAGGLSDEQFF. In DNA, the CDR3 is TGTGCCAGCAGCAAAGCGGGGGGCCTTAGTGATGAGCAGTTCTTC. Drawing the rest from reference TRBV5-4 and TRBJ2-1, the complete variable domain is ETGVTQSPTHLIKTRGQQVTLRCSSQSGHNTVSWYQQALGQGPQFIFQYYREEENGRGNFPPRFSGLQFPNYSSELNVNALELDDSALYLCASSKAGGLSDEQFFGPGTRLTVL.

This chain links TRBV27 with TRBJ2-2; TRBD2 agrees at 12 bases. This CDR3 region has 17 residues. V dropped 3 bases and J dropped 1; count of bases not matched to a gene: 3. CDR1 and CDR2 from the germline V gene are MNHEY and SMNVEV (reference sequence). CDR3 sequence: CASSFSGLAGNTGELFF. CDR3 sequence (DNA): TGTGCCAGCAGTTTCTCGGGACTAGCGGGGAACACCGGGGAGCTGTTTTTT.

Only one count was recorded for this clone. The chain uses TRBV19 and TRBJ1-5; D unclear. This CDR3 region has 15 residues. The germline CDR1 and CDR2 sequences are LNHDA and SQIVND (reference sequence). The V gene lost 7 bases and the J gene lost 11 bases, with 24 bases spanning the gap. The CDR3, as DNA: TGTGCCAGTAAGGGTGCGGGAGCCGCACGAGGTGCCCAGCATTTT. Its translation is CASKGAGAARGAQHF.

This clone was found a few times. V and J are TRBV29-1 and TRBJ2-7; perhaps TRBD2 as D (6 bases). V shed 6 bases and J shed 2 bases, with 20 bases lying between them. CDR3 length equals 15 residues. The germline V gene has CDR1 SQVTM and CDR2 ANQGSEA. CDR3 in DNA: TGCAGCGTCGGACTATACCGGGACGGCACCTACGAGCAGTACTTC. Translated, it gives CSVGLYRDGTYEQYF.

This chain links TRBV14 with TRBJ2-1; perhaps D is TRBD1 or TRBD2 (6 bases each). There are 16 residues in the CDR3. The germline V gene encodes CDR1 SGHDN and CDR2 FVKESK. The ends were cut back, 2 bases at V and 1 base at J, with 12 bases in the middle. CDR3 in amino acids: CASSQRGTKSYNEQFF. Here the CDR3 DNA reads TGTGCCAGCAGCCAACGGGGGACAAAATCCTACAATGAGCAGTTCTTC.

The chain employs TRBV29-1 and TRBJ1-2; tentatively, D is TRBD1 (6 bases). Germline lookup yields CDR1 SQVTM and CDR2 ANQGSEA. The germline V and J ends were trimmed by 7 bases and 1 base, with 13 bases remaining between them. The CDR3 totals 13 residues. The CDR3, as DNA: TGCAGCGCGACGGACAGCAGTAACTATGGCTACACCTTC. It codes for CSATDSSNYGYTF.

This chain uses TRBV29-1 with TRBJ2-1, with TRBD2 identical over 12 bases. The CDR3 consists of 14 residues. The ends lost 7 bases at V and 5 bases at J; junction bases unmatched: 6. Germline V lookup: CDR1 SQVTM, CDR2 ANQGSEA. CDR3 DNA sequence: TGCAGCGCCATCACTAGCGGGGGGCACAATGAGCAGTTCTTC. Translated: CSAITSGGHNEQFF.

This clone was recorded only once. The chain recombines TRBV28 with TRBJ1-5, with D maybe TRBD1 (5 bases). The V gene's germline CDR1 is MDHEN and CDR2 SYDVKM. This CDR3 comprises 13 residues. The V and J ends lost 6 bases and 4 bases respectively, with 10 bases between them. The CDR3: CASRTGANQPQHF. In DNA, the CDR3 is TGTGCCAGCAGAACCGGGGCTAATCAGCCCCAGCATTTT.

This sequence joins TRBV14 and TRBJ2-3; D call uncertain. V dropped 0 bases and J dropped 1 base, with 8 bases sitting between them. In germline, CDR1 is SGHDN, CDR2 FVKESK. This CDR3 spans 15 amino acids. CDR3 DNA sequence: TGTGCCAGCAGCCAAGATAACACCCGCACAGATACGCAGTATTTT. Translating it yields CASSQDNTRTDTQYF.

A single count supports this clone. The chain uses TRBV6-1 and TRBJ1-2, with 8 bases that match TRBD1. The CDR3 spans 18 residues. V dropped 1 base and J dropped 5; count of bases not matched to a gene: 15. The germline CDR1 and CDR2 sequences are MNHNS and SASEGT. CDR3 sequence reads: CASSEDRAAGGNLYGYTF. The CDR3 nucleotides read TGTGCCAGCAGTGAAGATAGGGCGGCAGGGGGCAATCTGTATGGCTACACCTTC.

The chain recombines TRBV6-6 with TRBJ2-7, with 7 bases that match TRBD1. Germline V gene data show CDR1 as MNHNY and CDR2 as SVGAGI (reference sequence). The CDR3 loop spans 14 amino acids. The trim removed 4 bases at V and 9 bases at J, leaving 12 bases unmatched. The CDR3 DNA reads TGTGCCAGCAGTTCAGGTCGAACAGGGGTGAGGCAGTACTTC. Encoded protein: CASSSGRTGVRQYF.